Listed below are T cell receptor beta chains from one sample, sequenced in a study of T-cell reconstitution after alpha-beta-depleted transplantation in children. TCRdb used MiXCR to reprocess the PCR reads, holding one entry per CDR3 protein. This sample yields roughly 150,000 distinct CDR3 sequences, of which 11% are seen a single time; approximately 13% belongs to the top ten. The sequenced sample was PBMCs, obtained before TCRalphabeta/CD19-depleted stem cell transplant. Receptors originate from a boy under 10 years old with acute myeloid leukemia, due to receive a stem cell transplant. CDR3s include the opening cysteine and the closing phenylalanine or tryptophan.

len: 14
v_gene: TRBV21-1
CDR3aa: CASSPPGRGSPLHF

len: 14
v_gene: TRBV12-3/TRBV12-4
CDR3aa: CASSFGTGGYEQYF

len: 15
v_gene: TRBV6-2/TRBV6-3
CDR3aa: CASSLSGTVRNTQYF

len: 15
v_gene: TRBV3-1
CDR3aa: CATCQDRGGNSPLHF

len: 13
v_gene: TRBV5-5
CDR3aa: CASSTDRVGIQYF

len: 14
v_gene: TRBV20-1
CDR3aa: CSALPGGPNSPLHF

len: 12
v_gene: TRBV30
CDR3aa: CAWRLGNYGYTF

len: 18
v_gene: TRBV27
CDR3aa: CASSLKGGLYGPGGELFF

len: 19
v_gene: TRBV7-8
CDR3aa: CASSFQASGITATTDTQYF

len: 15
v_gene: TRBV28
CDR3aa: CASRKMSVNTGELFF

len: 14
v_gene: TRBV12-3/TRBV12-4
CDR3aa: CASTADGKNQPQHF

len: 15
v_gene: TRBV6-1
CDR3aa: CASSHASGGQETQYF

len: 15
v_gene: TRBV5-1
CDR3aa: CASKLNAGARETQYF

len: 15
v_gene: TRBV7-2
CDR3aa: CASSHPFPSGDTQYF

len: 15
v_gene: TRBV5-1
CDR3aa: CASSSDISSYNEQFF

len: 15
v_gene: TRBV7-8
CDR3aa: CASSLEEAGAETQYF

len: 12
v_gene: TRBV10-3
CDR3aa: CAINQGATEAFF

len: 15
v_gene: TRBV10-3
CDR3aa: CAISEGTSSYNEQFF

len: 15
v_gene: TRBV5-1
CDR3aa: CASSPGTGWRYEQYF

len: 18
v_gene: TRBV6-2/TRBV6-3
CDR3aa: CASSYPASGSNWAGELFF

len: 14
v_gene: TRBV7-3
CDR3aa: CASSLGQQNTEAFF

len: 15
v_gene: TRBV11-1
CDR3aa: CASSLLTGGYNEQFF

len: 15
v_gene: TRBV21-1
CDR3aa: CASSTPTGLGNIQYF

len: 14
v_gene: TRBV5-1
CDR3aa: CASSLVPPGIEQYF

len: 18
v_gene: TRBV5-6
CDR3aa: CASSSFLQGGAWNSPLHF

len: 13
v_gene: TRBV12-3/TRBV12-4
CDR3aa: CASRTSGYNEQFF

len: 13
v_gene: TRBV5-4
CDR3aa: CASSFGTGLGYPF

len: 16
v_gene: TRBV19
CDR3aa: CASMGLAGGIYNEQFF

len: 14
v_gene: TRBV12-3/TRBV12-4
CDR3aa: CASRLHGTANEQFF

len: 10
v_gene: TRBV10-2
CDR3aa: CASRDETQYF

len: 13
v_gene: TRBV4-1
CDR3aa: CASSHVSGNTIYF

len: 16
v_gene: TRBV12-3/TRBV12-4
CDR3aa: CASSLWSGPRNTEAFF

len: 15
v_gene: TRBV24-1
CDR3aa: CATSDVGQGTGELFF

len: 8
v_gene: TRBV7-9
CDR3aa: CASSLGYF

len: 16
v_gene: TRBV20-1
CDR3aa: CSAMGLAGGKGYEQYF

len: 14
v_gene: TRBV28
CDR3aa: CASSFSDYRYEQYF

len: 14
v_gene: TRBV20-1
CDR3aa: CSATSSGSFSAQYF